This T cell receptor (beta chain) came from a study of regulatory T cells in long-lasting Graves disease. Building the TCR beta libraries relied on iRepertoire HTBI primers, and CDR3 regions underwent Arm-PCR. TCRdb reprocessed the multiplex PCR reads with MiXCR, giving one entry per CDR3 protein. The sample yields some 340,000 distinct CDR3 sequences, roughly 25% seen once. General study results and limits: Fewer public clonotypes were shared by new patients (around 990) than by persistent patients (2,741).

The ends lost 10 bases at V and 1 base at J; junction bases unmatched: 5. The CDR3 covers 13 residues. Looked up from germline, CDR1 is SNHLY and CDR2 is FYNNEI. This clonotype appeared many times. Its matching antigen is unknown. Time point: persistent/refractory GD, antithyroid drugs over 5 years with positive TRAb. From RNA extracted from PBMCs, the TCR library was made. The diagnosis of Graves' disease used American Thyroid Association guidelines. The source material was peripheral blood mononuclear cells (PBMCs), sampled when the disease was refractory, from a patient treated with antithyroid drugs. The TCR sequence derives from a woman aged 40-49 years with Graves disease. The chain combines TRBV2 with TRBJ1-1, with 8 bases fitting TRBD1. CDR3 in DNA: TGTGCCAAGACAGGGGTCGGGAACACTGAAGCTTTCTTT. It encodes CAKTGVGNTEAFF.